This T cell receptor (beta chain) was sequenced in a study of blood T cell repertoires in COVID-19 (dated by TCRdb to 2018 to 2021). General notes on the study: Samples from collaborators originated in the United States, Italy and Spain and spanned both the acute and convalescent phases of COVID-19. The material from the prospective study consisted of cDNA or gDNA derived from T cells, B-cell-depleted T cells, or PBMCs. Deeply sampled blood TCRbeta repertoires from subjects exposed to, actively infected with, or recovered from COVID-19 were included in the dataset. The repertoires were released in a freely available public database intended as a resource for research on the immune response to SARS-CoV-2. Samples came from the ongoing ImmuneRACE study (first 160 participants) plus 1,254 subjects from 6 global collaborators. Nearly every sample came with metadata listing a de-identified subject ID, COVID-19 status, age in years and sex. Where HLA class I and class II types were available, the types were taken from metadata supplied by the sample provider, not from assay-based typing.

TCRbeta CDR3 regions were amplified from genomic DNA by means of the immunoSEQ Assay, a bias-controlled multiplex PCR. The original pipeline was this. Within the assay, amplification of reference gene primers was used to estimate how many nucleated cells each sample contained. Sequence reads were collapsed and filtered to measure the absolute abundance of every unique TCRbeta CDR3 rearrangement. For each sample, productive Simpson clonality was calculated by taking the square root of Simpson's diversity index across productive rearrangements. This immuneACCESS table, as held by TCRdb, lists in-frame sequences with V and J called but not all clones. Of the missing ones, under half trace to an unresolved V gene in checked studies; the others have no known cause. The V and J calls and clone size were taken over from that table, and D and trimming were inferred from the DNA. This sample comprises 200,000 to 250,000 clones, roughly 89% of them detected only once. The ten largest make up less than 15% of the sample.

CDR1 and CDR2 are drawn from the germline V gene (reference sequence): LGHDT, YNNKEL. The CDR3, from cysteine to phenylalanine, totals 21 residues. The DNA shown is the 63-base CDR3, in frame from base 1. Germline trimming: 0 bases from V, 0 bases from J; junction bases outside gene matches: 15. Enrolling through a virtual design, the prospective study's participants ranged in age from about 18 to 100 years and lived across about two dozen United States geographic areas. In the prospective study, participants were assigned to cohorts based on the clinical history participants reported in a screening survey and a study questionnaire. Exposed participants had been in contact with someone with a PCR-confirmed or clinician-diagnosed COVID-19 case within 2 weeks of study entry. Each participant in the prospective study had whole blood, serum and a nasopharyngeal or oropharyngeal swab collected by mobile phlebotomists. Prospective study participants could optionally give additional blood draws and questionnaires over a 2-month period. Before DNA extraction, blood samples from the prospective study were shipped at room temperature or frozen.

Summary of the overall study and its limitations: The quantity of clinical and demographic metadata differed by source and by participant and was supplied without curation.

To note about this clone: Its antigen specificity is not known. Per-nucleotide qualities are absent, and no much larger clonotype sits a single base away.

The sequence was collected from a young man who had been exposed to COVID-19. Recombination joined TRBV3-1 (or the pseudogene TRBV3-2) with TRBJ1-4, and 8 bases in between align with TRBD1. The material sequenced was PBMCs or T cells enriched from blood (not recorded which). The CDR3 sequence is CASSQDPRCYRGIATNEKLFF. The DNA sequence is as follows: TGTGCCAGCAGCCAAGACCCACGTTGTTACAGGGGGATTGCAACTAATGAAAAACTGTTTTTT.